A selection of T cell receptor beta chains follows, all from one sample in a study of cytomegalovirus exposure and HLA in healthy donors. Profiling relied on immunoSEQ multiplex PCR, and the TCRdb table lists in-frame clones only, not all of them. This table holds 200,000 to 250,000 clones. The sequenced material came from PBMCs. All receptors derive from a girl aged 2 to 9 in good health and CMV-seropositive. Both conserved end residues are part of each CDR3. D genes are given only for firm matches.

D gene	V gene	J gene	CDR3 DNA	CDR3 protein
-	TRBV28	TRBJ2-1	TGTGCCAGCAGCGGGGGAGCGGAGAACTACAATGAGCAGTTCTTC	CASSGGAENYNEQFF
-	TRBV5-1	TRBJ1-3	TGCGCCAGCAGCTCAACAGGGTACTCTGGAAACACCATATATTTT	CASSSTGYSGNTIYF
-	TRBV5-1	TRBJ2-7	TGCGCCAGCAGCTTGTTCGGAGGTGTGGAGATCTCCTACGAGCAGTACTTC	CASSLFGGVEISYEQYF
TRBD1	TRBV27	TRBJ2-7	TGTGCCAGCAGTCCACCGACAGGGACCCCCTACGAGCAGTACTTC	CASSPPTGTPYEQYF
-	TRBV10-3	TRBJ2-1	TGTGCCATCTCACGGCAGCCCCACGGGGAGCAGTTCTTC	CAISRQPHGEQFF
-	TRBV6-6	TRBJ2-2	TGTGCCAGCAGTTACTCCCCGGGGACCGGGGAGCTGTTTTTT	CASSYSPGTGELFF
TRBD1	TRBV12-5	TRBJ1-2	TGTGCTAGTGGTTTTGGGACAGGGCCGAACACCTTC	CASGFGTGPNTF
-	TRBV27	TRBJ1-2	TGTGCCAGCGCCAACCGAGCAGGGTTCTATGGCTACACCTTC	CASANRAGFYGYTF
TRBD2	TRBV28	TRBJ2-1	TGTGCCAGCAGTTTGCGGGGGACCCTCTACAATGAGCAGTTCTTC	CASSLRGTLYNEQFF
-	TRBV5-4	TRBJ2-2	TGTGCCAGCAGCTTTGGTGCGAGCCTAGCCTTCACCGGGGAGCTGTTTTTT	CASSFGASLAFTGELFF
TRBD2	TRBV7-2	TRBJ2-5	TGTGCCAGCAGCTTCGTAGCGGGAGCGGGGCAAGAGACCCAGTACTTC	CASSFVAGAGQETQYF
-	TRBV28	TRBJ2-3	TGTGCGACAGAAAACACAGATACGCAGTATTTT	CATENTDTQYF
TRBD2	TRBV5-1	TRBJ2-1	TGCGCCAGCAATCAGGCTAGCGGTCAAACGGGAGAGCAGTTCTTC	CASNQASGQTGEQFF
TRBD1	TRBV9	TRBJ2-1	TGTGCCAGCAGCGATAAGGAATCGACAGGGGTGGGTAGGTACAATGAGCAGTTCTTC	CASSDKESTGVGRYNEQFF
TRBD1	TRBV20-1	TRBJ1-2	TGCAGTGCCACAGGGGACTATGGCTACACCTTC	CSATGDYGYTF
-	TRBV7-2	TRBJ1-2	TGTGCCAGCAGCTTACCGGGACTCTACTATGGCTACACCTTC	CASSLPGLYYGYTF
-	TRBV28	TRBJ2-1	TGTGCCAGCAGTTTAAGGCAGGGGCGACAGTTCTTC	CASSLRQGRQFF
TRBD1	TRBV6-1	TRBJ1-1	TGTGCCAGCAGTGAGGGACAGGGGGCGTACACTGAAGCTTTCTTT	CASSEGQGAYTEAFF
TRBD1	TRBV2	TRBJ1-6	TGTGCCAGAAAGACAGGGGCACAAGGGTATTCACCCCTCCACTTT	CARKTGAQGYSPLHF
TRBD1	TRBV2	TRBJ1-2	TGTGCCAGCAGTGAAGCGGGGACAGCTAACTATGGCTACACCTTC	CASSEAGTANYGYTF
-	TRBV21-1	TRBJ2-7	TGTGCCAGCAGCAAAGAGGTTAGTGACAGGGGGATATCCTACGAGCAGTACTTC	CASSKEVSDRGISYEQYF
-	TRBV4-2	TRBJ2-7	TGTGCCAGCAGCCAAGACAGGGGTTCCTACGAGCAGTACTTC	CASSQDRGSYEQYF
TRBD1	TRBV7-2	TRBJ2-3	TGTGCCAGCAGCCCGGGACAGGGCGGCACAGATACGCAGTATTTT	CASSPGQGGTDTQYF
TRBD1	TRBV6-5	TRBJ1-3	TGTGCCAGCCGCCAGGGGGTCTCTGGAAACACCATATATTTT	CASRQGVSGNTIYF
TRBD1	TRBV5-1	TRBJ1-1	TGCGCCAGCAGCTTGTTCAGGGGGCCCCTGAACACTGAAGCTTTCTTT	CASSLFRGPLNTEAFF
-	TRBV7-7	TRBJ1-4	TGTGCCAGCAGCGCATCGGAGCGCGAAAAACTGTTTTTT	CASSASEREKLFF